The clone carrying this TCR beta chain was seen repeatedly, ten times or more. Its antigen is undetermined. Staff drew roughly 10 milliliters of peripheral blood from each donor. Every sample yielded at least 6.5 million isolated PBMCs. This entry belongs to a study of blood T cells in healthy people across ages. The use of a sample-barcoded 5' primer and a J-beta primer mix characterized a second PCR of roughly 6 to 11 cycles. TCRdb ran MiXCR on the 5' RACE reads and lists one entry per CDR3 protein. This table has about 1.6 million distinct CDR3 sequences, roughly a third appearing once. The germline V gene encodes CDR1 MNHEY and CDR2 SMNVEV (reference sequence). This CDR3 has 14 amino acids. The J segment lost 15 bases and the V segment lost 7 bases, leaving 18 bases of the junction unmatched. Findings and caveats of the study: Both naive CD4+ cell counts and diversity were greater in long-lived donors than in aged donors. As naive T cell percentage varied, TCR beta diversity correlated strongly with it.

V is TRBV27 and J is TRBJ2-1, with 7 bases that match TRBD2. This clonotype originated in a woman aged 30 to 39 in good health. The specimen sequenced was blood. Here the CDR3 reads CASKGGMFLQVWFF. CDR3 nucleotide sequence: TGTGCCAGCAAGGGAGGGATGTTTTTACAGGTTTGGTTCTTC.